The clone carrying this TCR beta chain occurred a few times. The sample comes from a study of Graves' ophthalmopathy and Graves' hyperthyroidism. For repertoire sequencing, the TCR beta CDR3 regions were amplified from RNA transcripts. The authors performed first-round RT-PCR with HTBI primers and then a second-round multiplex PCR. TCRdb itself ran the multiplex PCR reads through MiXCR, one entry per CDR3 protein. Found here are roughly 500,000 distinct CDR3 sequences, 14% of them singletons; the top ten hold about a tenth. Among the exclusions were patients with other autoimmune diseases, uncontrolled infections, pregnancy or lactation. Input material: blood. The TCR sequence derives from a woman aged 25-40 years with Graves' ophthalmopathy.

The CDR3 nucleotides are TGTGCCTGGAGTATTAACAGGGGGCGGGATGGCTACACCTTC. This gives the protein CAWSINRGRDGYTF. The chain couples TRBV30 to TRBJ1-2; 9 bases are shared with TRBD1. V shed 2 bases and J 6 bases; nucleotides not matched to a gene: 7. This CDR3 has 14 residues. In germline, CDR1 is GTSNPN, CDR2 SVGIG (reference sequence).